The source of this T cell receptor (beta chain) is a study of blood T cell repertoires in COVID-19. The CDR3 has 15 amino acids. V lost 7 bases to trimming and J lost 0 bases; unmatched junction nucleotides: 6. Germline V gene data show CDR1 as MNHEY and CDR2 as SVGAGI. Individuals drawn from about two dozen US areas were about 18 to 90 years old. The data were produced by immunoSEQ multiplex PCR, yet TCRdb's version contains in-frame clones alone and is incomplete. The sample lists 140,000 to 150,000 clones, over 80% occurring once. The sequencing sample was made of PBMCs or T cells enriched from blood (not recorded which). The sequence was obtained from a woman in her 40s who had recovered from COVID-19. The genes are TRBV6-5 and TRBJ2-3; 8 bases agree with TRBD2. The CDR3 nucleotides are TGTGCCAGCAATGGGGGCGGGAGGAGCACAGATACGCAGTATTTT. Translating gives CASNGGGRSTDTQYF.